This TCR beta chain was captured by sequencing in a study of cytomegalovirus exposure and HLA in healthy donors. At the level of the study: In an earlier analysis, approximately 120 million unique TCR beta sequences were found from about 179 million T cells. A preliminary data release comprised roughly 85 million unique TCRs obtained from HLA-typed donors.

Germline V CDR1 and CDR2: MDHEN, SYDVKM. After removal of 6 bases from V and 6 bases from J, the junction contained 10 bases not matched to a gene. This CDR3 has 16 amino acids. Both 60 Vbeta primers and 13 Jbeta primers went into the PCR. Libraries were prepared by immunoSEQ multiplex PCR; TCRdb keeps only in-frame clonotypes and omits some of them. Here the sample table reports 75,000 to 95,000 clones. The chain employs TRBV28 and TRBJ2-7; the match to TRBD2 covers 14 bases. The source material was PBMCs. This TCR came from a woman in her fifties or sixties in good health and CMV-seronegative. CDR3 DNA: TGTGCCAGCAGCTTCGAGATGGGGACTAGCGGGAGCGAGCAGTACTTC. Its protein product is CASSFEMGTSGSEQYF.